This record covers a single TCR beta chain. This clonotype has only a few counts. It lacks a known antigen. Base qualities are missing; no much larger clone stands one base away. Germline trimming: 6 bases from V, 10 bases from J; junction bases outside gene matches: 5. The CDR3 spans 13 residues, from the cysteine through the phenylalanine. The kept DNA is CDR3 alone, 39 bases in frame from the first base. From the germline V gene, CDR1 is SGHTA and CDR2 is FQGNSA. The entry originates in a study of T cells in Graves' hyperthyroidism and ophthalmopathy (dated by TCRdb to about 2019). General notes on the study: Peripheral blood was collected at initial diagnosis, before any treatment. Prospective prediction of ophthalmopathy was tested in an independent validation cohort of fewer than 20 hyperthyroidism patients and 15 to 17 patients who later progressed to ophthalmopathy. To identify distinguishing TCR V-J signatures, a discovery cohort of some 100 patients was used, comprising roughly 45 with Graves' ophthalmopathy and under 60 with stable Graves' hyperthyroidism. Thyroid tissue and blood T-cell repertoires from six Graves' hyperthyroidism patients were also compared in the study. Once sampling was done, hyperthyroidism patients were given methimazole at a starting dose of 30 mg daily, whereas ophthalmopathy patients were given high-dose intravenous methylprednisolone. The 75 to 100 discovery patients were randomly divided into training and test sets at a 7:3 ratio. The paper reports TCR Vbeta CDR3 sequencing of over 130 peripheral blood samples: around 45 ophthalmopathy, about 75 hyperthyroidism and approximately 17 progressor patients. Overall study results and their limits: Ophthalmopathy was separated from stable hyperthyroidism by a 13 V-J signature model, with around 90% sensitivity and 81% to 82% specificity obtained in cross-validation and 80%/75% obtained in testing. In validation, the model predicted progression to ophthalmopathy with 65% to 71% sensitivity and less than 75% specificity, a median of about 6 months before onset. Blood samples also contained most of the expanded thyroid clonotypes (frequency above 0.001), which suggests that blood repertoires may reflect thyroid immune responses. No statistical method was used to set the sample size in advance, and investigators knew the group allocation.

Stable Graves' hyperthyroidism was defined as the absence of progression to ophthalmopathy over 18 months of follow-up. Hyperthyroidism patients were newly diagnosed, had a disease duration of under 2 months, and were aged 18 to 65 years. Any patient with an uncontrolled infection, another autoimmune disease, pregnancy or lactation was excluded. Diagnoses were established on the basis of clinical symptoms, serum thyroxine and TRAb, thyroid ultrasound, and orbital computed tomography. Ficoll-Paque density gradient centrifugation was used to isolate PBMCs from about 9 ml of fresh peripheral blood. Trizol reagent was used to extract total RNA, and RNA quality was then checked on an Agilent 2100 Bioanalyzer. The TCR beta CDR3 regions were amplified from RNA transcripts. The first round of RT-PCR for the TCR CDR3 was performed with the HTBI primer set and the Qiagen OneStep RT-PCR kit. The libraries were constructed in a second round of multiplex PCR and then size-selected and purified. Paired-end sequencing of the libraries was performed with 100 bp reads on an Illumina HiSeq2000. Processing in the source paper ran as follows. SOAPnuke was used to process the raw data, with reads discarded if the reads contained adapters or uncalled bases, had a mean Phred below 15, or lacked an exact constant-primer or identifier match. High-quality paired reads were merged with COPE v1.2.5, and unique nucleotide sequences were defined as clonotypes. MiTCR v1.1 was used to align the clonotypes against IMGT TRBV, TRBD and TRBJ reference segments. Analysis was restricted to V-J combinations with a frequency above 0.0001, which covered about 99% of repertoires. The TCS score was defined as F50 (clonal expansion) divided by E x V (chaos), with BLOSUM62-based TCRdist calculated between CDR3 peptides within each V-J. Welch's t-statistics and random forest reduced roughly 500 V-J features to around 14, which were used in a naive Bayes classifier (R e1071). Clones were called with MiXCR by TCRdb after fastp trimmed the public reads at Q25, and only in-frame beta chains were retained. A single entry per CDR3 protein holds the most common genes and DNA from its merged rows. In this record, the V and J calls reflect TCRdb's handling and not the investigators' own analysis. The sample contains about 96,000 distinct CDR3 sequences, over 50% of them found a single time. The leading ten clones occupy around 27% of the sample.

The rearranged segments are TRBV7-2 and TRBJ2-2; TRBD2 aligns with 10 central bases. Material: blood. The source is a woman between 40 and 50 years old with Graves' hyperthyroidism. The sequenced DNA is TGTGCCAGCAGTCCCCTAGCGGGGGTGGAGCTGTTTTTT. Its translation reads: CASSPLAGVELFF.